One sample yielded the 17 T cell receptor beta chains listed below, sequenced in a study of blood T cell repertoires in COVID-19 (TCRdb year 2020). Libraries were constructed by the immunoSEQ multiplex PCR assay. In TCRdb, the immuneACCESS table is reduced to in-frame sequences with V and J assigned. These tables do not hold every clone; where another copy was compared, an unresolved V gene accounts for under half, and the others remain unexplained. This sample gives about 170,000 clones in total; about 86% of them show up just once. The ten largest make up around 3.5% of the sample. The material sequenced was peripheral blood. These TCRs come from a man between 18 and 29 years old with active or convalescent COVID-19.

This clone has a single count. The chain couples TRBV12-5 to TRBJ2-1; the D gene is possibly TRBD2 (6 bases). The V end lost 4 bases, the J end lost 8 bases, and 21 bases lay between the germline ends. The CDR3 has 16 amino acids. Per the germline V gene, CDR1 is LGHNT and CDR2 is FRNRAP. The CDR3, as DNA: TGTGCTAGTGGTTACACCGGGACTGCTTTAGGGGATGAGCAGTTCTTC. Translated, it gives CASGYTGTALGDEQFF. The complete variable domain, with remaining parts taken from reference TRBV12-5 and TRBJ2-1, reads DARVTQTPRHKVTEMGQEVTMRCQPILGHNTVFWYRQTMMQGLELLAYFRNRAPLDDSGMPKDRFSAEMPDATLATLKIQPSEPRDSAVYFCASGYTGTALGDEQFFGPGTRLTVL.

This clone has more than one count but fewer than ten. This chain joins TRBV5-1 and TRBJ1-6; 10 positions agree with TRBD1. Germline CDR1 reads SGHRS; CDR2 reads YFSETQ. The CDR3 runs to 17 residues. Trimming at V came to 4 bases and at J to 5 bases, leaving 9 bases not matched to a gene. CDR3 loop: CASSMAAGTGDNSPLHF. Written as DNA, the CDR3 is TGCGCCAGCAGCATGGCCGCCGGGACAGGGGATAATTCACCCCTCCACTTT.

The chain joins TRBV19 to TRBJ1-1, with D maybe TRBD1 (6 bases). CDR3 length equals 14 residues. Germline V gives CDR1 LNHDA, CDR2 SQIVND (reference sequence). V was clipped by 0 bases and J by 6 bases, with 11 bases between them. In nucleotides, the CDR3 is TGTGCCAGTAGTATAGATCTCAGGGGCTCTGAAGCTTTCTTT. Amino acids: CASSIDLRGSEAFF.

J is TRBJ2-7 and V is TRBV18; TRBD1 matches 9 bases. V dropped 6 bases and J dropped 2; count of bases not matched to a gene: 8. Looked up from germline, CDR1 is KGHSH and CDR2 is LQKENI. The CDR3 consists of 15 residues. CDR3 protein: CASSVGTGTTYEQYF. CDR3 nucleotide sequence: TGTGCCAGCTCGGTAGGGACAGGGACAACCTACGAGCAGTACTTC.

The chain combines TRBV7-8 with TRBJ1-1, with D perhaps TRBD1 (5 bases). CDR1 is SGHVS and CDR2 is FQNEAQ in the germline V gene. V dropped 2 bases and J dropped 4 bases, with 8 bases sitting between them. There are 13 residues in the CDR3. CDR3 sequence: CASSLSGGTEAFF. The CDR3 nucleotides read TGTGCCAGCAGCTTATCGGGGGGCACTGAAGCTTTCTTT.

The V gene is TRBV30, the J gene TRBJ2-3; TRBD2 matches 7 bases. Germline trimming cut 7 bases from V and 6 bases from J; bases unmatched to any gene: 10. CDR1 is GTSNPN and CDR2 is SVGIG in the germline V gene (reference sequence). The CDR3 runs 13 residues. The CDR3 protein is CASDGRGGDTQYF. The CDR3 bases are TGTGCCTCTGATGGCCGGGGAGGGGATACGCAGTATTTT.

The CDR3 sequence: CASSPNDWTEAFF. The CDR3 DNA reads as TGTGCCAGCTCGCCTAATGACTGGACTGAAGCTTTCTTT. The chain recombines TRBV18 with TRBJ1-1, with unresolved D. The germline V gene encodes CDR1 KGHSH and CDR2 LQKENI. The CDR3 spans 13 residues. V lost 6 bases to trimming and J lost 5 bases, with 13 bases between them.

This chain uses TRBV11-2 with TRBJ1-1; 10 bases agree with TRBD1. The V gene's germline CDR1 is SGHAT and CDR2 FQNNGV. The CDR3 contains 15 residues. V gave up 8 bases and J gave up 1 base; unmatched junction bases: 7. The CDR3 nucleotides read TGTGCCAGCCCGACAGGGGGCGACGCGAACACTGAAGCTTTCTTT. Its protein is CASPTGGDANTEAFF.

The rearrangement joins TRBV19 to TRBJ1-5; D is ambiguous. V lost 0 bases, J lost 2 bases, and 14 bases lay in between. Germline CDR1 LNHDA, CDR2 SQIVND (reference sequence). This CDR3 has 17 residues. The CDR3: CASSIDLWRERNQPQHF. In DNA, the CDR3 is TGTGCCAGTAGTATAGATCTATGGAGGGAACGCAATCAGCCCCAGCATTTT.

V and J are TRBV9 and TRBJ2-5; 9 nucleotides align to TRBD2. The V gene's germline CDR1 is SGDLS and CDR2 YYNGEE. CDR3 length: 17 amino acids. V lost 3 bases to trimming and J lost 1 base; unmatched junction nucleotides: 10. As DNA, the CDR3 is TGTGCCAGCAGCGACGCGAGGGCTAGCGGGGTCCAAGAGACCCAGTACTTC. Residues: CASSDARASGVQETQYF.

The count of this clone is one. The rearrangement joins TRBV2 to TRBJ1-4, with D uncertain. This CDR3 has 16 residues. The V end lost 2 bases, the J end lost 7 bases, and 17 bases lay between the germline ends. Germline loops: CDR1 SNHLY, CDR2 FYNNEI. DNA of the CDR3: TGTGCCAGCAGTGAAATAGCGCGGGGTTCCGGTGAAAAACTGTTTTTT. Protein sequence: CASSEIARGSGEKLFF.

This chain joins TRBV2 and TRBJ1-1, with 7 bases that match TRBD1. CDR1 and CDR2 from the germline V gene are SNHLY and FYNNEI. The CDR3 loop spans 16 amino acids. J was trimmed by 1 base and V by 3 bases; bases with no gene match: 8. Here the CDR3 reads CASSDGQVKSNTEAFF. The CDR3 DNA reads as TGTGCCAGCAGTGATGGACAGGTAAAATCGAACACTGAAGCTTTCTTT.

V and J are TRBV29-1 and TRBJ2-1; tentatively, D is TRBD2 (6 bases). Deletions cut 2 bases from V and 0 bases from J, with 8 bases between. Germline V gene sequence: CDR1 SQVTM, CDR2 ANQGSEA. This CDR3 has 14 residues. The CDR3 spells CSVEWRGSYNEQFF. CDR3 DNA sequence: TGCAGCGTTGAATGGCGGGGCTCCTACAATGAGCAGTTCTTC.

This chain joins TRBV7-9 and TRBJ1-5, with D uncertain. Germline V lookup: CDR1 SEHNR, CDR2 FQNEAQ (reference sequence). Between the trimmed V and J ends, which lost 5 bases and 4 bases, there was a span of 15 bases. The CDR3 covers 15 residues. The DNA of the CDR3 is TGTGCCAGCAGCCCTAGCGGGCAGCAAAATCAGCCCCAGCATTTT. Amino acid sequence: CASSPSGQQNQPQHF. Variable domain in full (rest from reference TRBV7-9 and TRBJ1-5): DTGVSQNPRHKITKRGQNVTFRCDPISEHNRLYWYRQTLGQGPEFLTYFQNEAQLEKSRLLSDRFSAERPKGSFSTLEIQRTEQGDSAMYLCASSPSGQQNQPQHFGDGTRLSIL.

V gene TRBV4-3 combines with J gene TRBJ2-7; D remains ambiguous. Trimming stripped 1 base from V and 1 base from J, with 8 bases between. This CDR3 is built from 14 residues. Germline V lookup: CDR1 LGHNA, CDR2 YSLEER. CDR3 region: CASSQVRLSYEQYF. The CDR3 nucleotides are TGCGCCAGCAGCCAAGTGCGTCTATCCTACGAGCAGTACTTC.

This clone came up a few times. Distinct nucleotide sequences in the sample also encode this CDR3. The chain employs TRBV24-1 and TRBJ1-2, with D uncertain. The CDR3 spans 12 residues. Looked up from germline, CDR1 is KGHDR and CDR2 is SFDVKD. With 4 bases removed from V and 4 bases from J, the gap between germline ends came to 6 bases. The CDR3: CATSESGYGYTF. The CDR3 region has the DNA TGTGCCACCAGTGAATCAGGCTATGGCTACACCTTC.

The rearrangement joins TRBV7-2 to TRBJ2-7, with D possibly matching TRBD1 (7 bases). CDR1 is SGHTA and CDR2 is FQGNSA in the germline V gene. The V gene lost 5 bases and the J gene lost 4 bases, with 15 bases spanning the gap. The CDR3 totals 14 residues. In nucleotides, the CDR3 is TGTGCCAGCAGCCCCAGGGGGGAGTGGTACGAGCAGTACGTC. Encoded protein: CASSPRGEWYEQYV.